The subject of this entry is one T cell receptor (beta chain). From germline, CDR1 is MNHNS and CDR2 SASEGT. This CDR3 is 14 amino acids long. The data derive from a study of T cells expressing NK-cell markers. TCRdb re-called the 5' RACE reads and shows each CDR3 protein once, DNA omitted. This sample's clone table lists 550,000 or so distinct CDR3 sequences. The chain employs TRBV6-1 and TRBJ2-7; TCRdb returns TRBD2, unconfirmable since there is no DNA. The clonotype originates from a man between 18 and 35 years old in good health. Sequencing was done on a sample of blood T cells: a sorted CD56 or NKG2C T cell subset, CD4+ or CD8+ T cells, or bulk PBMC T cells (not recorded which). CDR3 protein: CASRNEGGGNEQYF.